These 26 T cell receptor beta chains originate from one sample sequenced in a study of blood T cells in healthy people across ages (dated by TCRdb to between 2014 and 2017). Library preparation employed 5' RACE. Sequencer: Illumina HiSeq 2500. A second PCR of about 6 to 12 cycles was run with a J-beta primer mix and a sample-barcoded 5' primer. TCRdb reprocessed the public reads (quality trimming at Q25 with fastp, clone calling with MiXCR) and kept in-frame beta chains. Every entry covers one CDR3 protein and lists the most common genes and DNA from its rows. In this sample the table shows more than 1.4 million distinct CDR3 sequences, about 40% of which occur a single time. The ten largest clones capture 7% to 9% of the sample. The sample comprised blood. The receptors originated from a woman younger than 30 in good health.

The rearrangement links TRBV7-9 to TRBJ1-6; TRBD1 is a possible D gene (5 bases). This CDR3 has 14 residues. CDR1 and CDR2 from the germline V gene are SEHNR and FQNEAQ (reference sequence). The ends were cut back, 8 bases at V and 6 bases at J, with 14 bases in the middle. The CDR3 loop is CASGGVGVNSPLHF. As DNA, the CDR3 is TGTGCCAGCGGGGGAGTAGGGGTTAATTCACCCCTCCACTTT. Based on the CDR3 plus reference TRBV7-9 and TRBJ1-6, the full variable domain is DTGVSQNPRHKITKRGQNVTFRCDPISEHNRLYWYRQTLGQGPEFLTYFQNEAQLEKSRLLSDRFSAERPKGSFSTLEIQRTEQGDSAMYLCASGGVGVNSPLHFGNGTRLTVT.

The V call is TRBV20-1, the J call TRBJ2-1; tentatively, D is TRBD2 (5 bases). Trimming left V 7 bases short and J 6 bases short, with 10 bases between. The length of the CDR3 is 11 residues. CDR1 is DFQATT, CDR2 SNEGSKA, per germline (reference sequence). CDR3 in amino acids: CSVKDFNEQFF. The CDR3 DNA sequence: TGCAGTGTTAAGGACTTCAATGAGCAGTTCTTC.

This clonotype came up a few times. V and J are TRBV29-1 and TRBJ2-7; D gene ambiguous. Trimming left V 6 bases short and J 3 bases short, with 12 bases between. This CDR3 is 12 amino acids long. Germline V lookup: CDR1 SQVTM, CDR2 ANQGSEA. The CDR3 loop reads CSVIGGNYEQYF. The CDR3 DNA follows: TGCAGCGTCATTGGTGGGAACTACGAGCAGTACTTC.

This clonotype has a handful of counts. The V gene is TRBV11-1, the J gene TRBJ2-5, with TRBD1 identical over 10 bases. V lost 5 bases to trimming and J lost 5 bases; unmatched junction nucleotides: 5. CDR3 size: 14 residues. Germline assignment: CDR1 SGHAT and CDR2 FQDESV (reference sequence). CDR3 sequence (DNA): TGTGCCAGCAGCGACAGGGGGCGGGTTGAGACCCAGTACTTC. It yields the protein CASSDRGRVETQYF.

The gene calls are TRBV2 and TRBJ2-5; 9 positions match TRBD2. The CDR3 is 16 amino acids. V lost 8 bases to trimming and J lost 4 bases; unmatched junction nucleotides: 14. Germline lookup yields CDR1 SNHLY and CDR2 FYNNEI. The CDR3 coding sequence is TGTGCCAGCTCCCTCGGCGGTAGCGGGGGAATAGAGACCCAGTACTTC. It codes for CASSLGGSGGIETQYF.

This clonotype turned up a few times. The V gene is TRBV7-2, the J gene TRBJ1-1; 7 nucleotides align to TRBD1. This CDR3 comprises 14 residues. After removal of 1 base from V and 3 bases from J, the junction contained 2 bases not matched to a gene. CDR1 and CDR2 (germline): SGHTA, FQGNSA. The CDR3 sequence is CASSLVQGHTEAFF. As DNA, the CDR3 is TGTGCCAGCAGCTTAGTACAGGGGCACACTGAAGCTTTCTTT.

The chain recombines TRBV20-1 with TRBJ2-7; 7 bases are shared with TRBD2. Per the germline V gene, CDR1 is DFQATT and CDR2 is SNEGSKA (reference sequence). This CDR3 contains 12 residues. The J segment lost 3 bases and the V segment lost 4 bases, leaving 3 bases of the junction unmatched. The CDR3: CSATSGIYEQYF. The CDR3 nucleotides read TGCAGTGCTACTAGCGGCATCTACGAGCAGTACTTC.

The rearrangement joins TRBV21-1 to TRBJ1-2; the table calls TRBD1, which could not be checked here. TRBV21-1 is annotated as a pseudogene. The CDR3 extends over 17 amino acids. This chain's CDR3 is CASSKESLGGRNYGYTF. CDR3 nucleotide sequence: TGTGCCAGCAGCAAAGAGAGTTTGGGGGGAAGAAACTATGGCTACACCTTC.

DNA of the CDR3: TGCGCCAGCAGCTTGGATACGGGAGGGCCGGGAGGTGAGCAGTTCTTC. Its translation: CASSLDTGGPGGEQFF. The chain combines TRBV5-1 with TRBJ2-1; 8 bases map to TRBD2. Unmatched junction bases numbered 11, after V lost 0 bases and J lost 9 bases. Per germline, CDR1 SGHRS and CDR2 YFSETQ. This CDR3 comprises 16 residues.

As concerns this clonotype: This clone may be a read error of a much larger clone one base away. V usage is TRBV12-3 or TRBV12-4 and J usage is TRBJ1-2, with 10 bases lining up with TRBD1. The CDR3 consists of 15 residues. Losses at the gene ends were 4 bases for V and 4 bases for J; bases not matched to a gene: 6. CDR3 nucleotide sequence: TGTGCCAGCAGTTCCCGGGACAGGGGTGCCTATGGCTACACCTTC. Translating gives CASSSRDRGAYGYTF.

This clonotype was found many times. V is TRBV4-1 and J is TRBJ2-7; D remains unclear. V lost 0 bases and J lost 4, with 10 bases in between. Germline lookup yields CDR1 MGHRA and CDR2 YSYEKL. The CDR3 totals 14 residues. CDR3 residues: CASSQEQLTYEQYF. In DNA form, the CDR3 reads TGCGCCAGCAGCCAAGAACAACTAACTTACGAGCAGTACTTC.

The V and J genes are TRBV2 and TRBJ2-3; 8 nucleotides agree with TRBD2. Germline CDR1 and CDR2: SNHLY and FYNNEI. V shed 4 bases and J 8 bases; nucleotides not matched to a gene: 8. CDR3 length: 14 amino acids. CDR3 DNA: TGTGCCAGCAGTGGTGGAGCGGGAGTCGGTACGCAGTATTTT. As protein: CASSGGAGVGTQYF.

In this sample, this clonotype turned up a few times. The rearrangement uses TRBV20-1 and TRBJ2-7, with TRBD2 matching over 7 bases. This CDR3 region has 14 residues. Losses at the gene ends were 6 bases for V and 4 bases for J; bases not matched to a gene: 12. Germline V gene lookup returns CDR1 DFQATT and CDR2 SNEGSKA (reference sequence). The DNA of the CDR3 is TGCAGTGCCCCCCGGGGGGACTACATGTACGAGCAGTACTTC. This gives the protein CSAPRGDYMYEQYF.

The V call is TRBV2, the J call TRBJ2-1, with D perhaps TRBD1 (5 bases). The CDR3 is 12 amino acids. V gave up 7 bases and J gave up 8 bases, with 12 bases separating them. CDR1 is SNHLY, CDR2 FYNNEI, per germline. CDR3 nucleotide sequence: TGTGCCAGCACCCCTAGGGGTTATGAGCAGTTCTTC. Protein sequence: CASTPRGYEQFF. The full variable domain, in which reference TRBV2 and TRBJ2-1 provide the parts outside the CDR3, is EPEVTQTPSHQVTQMGQEVILRCVPISNHLYFYWYRQILGQKVEFLVSFYNNEISEKSEIFDDQFSVERPDGSNFTLKIRSTKLEDSAMYFCASTPRGYEQFFGPGTRLTVL.

The chain has TRBV12-3 or TRBV12-4 and TRBJ1-1, with 7 bases matching TRBD1. The CDR3 consists of 14 residues. The V gene end was trimmed by 7 bases and the J gene end by 1 base; junction bases not matched to a gene: 6. The chain's CDR3 is CASTLGQSNTEAFF. Here the CDR3 DNA reads TGTGCCAGCACCCTGGGACAGTCGAACACTGAAGCTTTCTTT.

The V call is TRBV20-1, the J call TRBJ2-1; 8 bases are a match to TRBD2. CDR3 length: 15 residues. Germline loops: CDR1 DFQATT, CDR2 SNEGSKA (reference sequence). V shed 3 bases, J shed 2 bases, and the junction held 6 bases outside the gene matches. CDR3 coding DNA: TGCAGTGCTAGCGCAGCGGGGGTCCCCTACAATGAGCAGTTCTTC. This encodes CSASAAGVPYNEQFF.

This clonotype was detected only a few times. The gene calls are TRBV12-3 or TRBV12-4 and TRBJ2-5; D remains unclear. The J call may be incorrect, as the DNA end agrees better with TRBJ2-7. The CDR3 loop spans 12 amino acids. The CDR3 DNA follows: TGTGCCAGCAGTCCGTCAACAATCGAGCAGTACTTC. Translating gives CASSPSTIEQYF.

This chain connects TRBV4-1 to TRBJ2-1, with D unresolved. V lost 1 base, J lost 8 bases, and 12 bases lay in between. The CDR3 extends over 14 amino acids. CDR1 MGHRA and CDR2 YSYEKL come from the germline V gene. CDR3 region: CASSQGQSGDEQFF. Written as DNA, the CDR3 is TGCGCCAGCAGCCAAGGTCAATCTGGGGATGAGCAGTTCTTC.

V and J are TRBV12-3 or TRBV12-4 and TRBJ1-2; D unclear. The CDR3 is 15 residues long. Trimming removed 6 bases at V and 7 bases at J, with 21 bases between. This chain's CDR3 is CASRPPGFNPFGYTF. The CDR3 DNA reads TGTGCCAGCAGACCGCCGGGGTTCAACCCTTTTGGCTACACCTTC.

The rearrangement joins TRBV7-2 to TRBJ1-2, with TRBD1 identical over 7 bases. This CDR3 comprises 14 residues. Trimming cost V 2 bases and J 4 bases; bases outside gene matches: 4. CDR1 is SGHTA and CDR2 is FQGNSA in the germline V gene. The CDR3: CTSSLWDSTYGYTF. In nucleotides, the CDR3 is TGTACCAGCAGCTTATGGGACAGTACCTATGGCTACACCTTC.

The J gene is TRBJ1-2, the V gene TRBV4-1; no reliable D call. The CDR3 length is 15 residues. Trimming left V 0 bases short and J 1 base short, with 9 bases between. The V gene's germline CDR1 is MGHRA and CDR2 YSYEKL. The CDR3: CASSQDKASNYGYTF. The CDR3 DNA follows: TGCGCCAGCAGCCAAGACAAGGCGAGTAACTATGGCTACACCTTC.

This clonotype occurred many times. The chain recombines TRBV28 with TRBJ1-2, with D perhaps matching TRBD1 (6 bases). Germline-derived CDR1 and CDR2 are MDHEN and SYDVKM. CDR3 length: 12 residues. Deletions cut 5 bases from V and 8 bases from J, with 12 bases between. DNA of the CDR3: TGTGCCAGCAGTCCTCAGGGGCGCGGCTACACCTTC. Translating gives CASSPQGRGYTF.

V gene TRBV29-1 combines with J gene TRBJ1-1; D remains ambiguous. Germline-derived CDR1 and CDR2 are SQVTM and ANQGSEA. V was pared by 3 bases and J by 0 bases, with 11 bases between. The CDR3 covers 14 residues. CDR3 sequence reads: CSVDRATVNTEAFF. Written as DNA, the CDR3 is TGCAGCGTTGATAGAGCGACGGTGAACACTGAAGCTTTCTTT.

V gene TRBV7-8 combines with J gene TRBJ1-2; a weak D match, TRBD1 (6 bases). This CDR3 contains 14 residues. Trimming removed 5 bases at V and 5 bases at J, with 15 bases between. Germline CDR1 reads SGHVS; CDR2 reads FQNEAQ. The CDR3 spells CASSRGGNDYGYTF. Here the CDR3 DNA reads TGTGCCAGCAGCCGAGGGGGGAATGATTATGGCTACACCTTC.

In this sample, this clonotype turned up a few times. The rearrangement uses TRBV29-1 and TRBJ2-1; D uncertain. The end of the DNA is better explained by TRBJ2-7, so the J call may be wrong. The CDR3 is made up of 13 amino acids. Germline V gene lookup returns CDR1 SQVTM and CDR2 ANQGSEA. This CDR3 is CSVQAQTYNEQYF. The CDR3 nucleotides read TGCAGCGTTCAAGCGCAGACCTACAATGAGCAGTACTTC.

For the CDR3, the DNA is TGTGCCATCAGAGATGTGGGGGGGAACGATGGCTACACCTTC. Encoded protein: CAIRDVGGNDGYTF. The V and J genes are TRBV10-3 and TRBJ1-2; D is perhaps TRBD1 (5 bases). Deletions cut 6 bases from V and 6 bases from J, with 17 bases between. The germline V gene has CDR1 ENHRY and CDR2 SYGVKD. The CDR3 covers 14 residues.